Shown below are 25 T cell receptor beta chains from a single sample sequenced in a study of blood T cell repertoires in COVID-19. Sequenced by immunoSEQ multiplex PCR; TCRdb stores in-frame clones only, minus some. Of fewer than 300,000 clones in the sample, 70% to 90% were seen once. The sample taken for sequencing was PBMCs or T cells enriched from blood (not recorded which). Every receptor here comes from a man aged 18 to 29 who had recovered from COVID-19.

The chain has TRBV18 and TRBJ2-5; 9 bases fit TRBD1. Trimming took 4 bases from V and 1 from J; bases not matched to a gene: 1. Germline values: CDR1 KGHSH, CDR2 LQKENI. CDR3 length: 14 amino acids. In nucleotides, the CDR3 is TGTGCCAGCTCACAGGACAGGGGCCAAGAGACCCAGTACTTC. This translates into CASSQDRGQETQYF.

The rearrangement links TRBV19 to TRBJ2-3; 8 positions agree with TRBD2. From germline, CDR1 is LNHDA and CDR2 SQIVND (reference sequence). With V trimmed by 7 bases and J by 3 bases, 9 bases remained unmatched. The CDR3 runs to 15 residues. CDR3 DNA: TGTGCCAGTACCCGACGGGGGGGAAGTACAGATACGCAGTATTTT. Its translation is CASTRRGGSTDTQYF.

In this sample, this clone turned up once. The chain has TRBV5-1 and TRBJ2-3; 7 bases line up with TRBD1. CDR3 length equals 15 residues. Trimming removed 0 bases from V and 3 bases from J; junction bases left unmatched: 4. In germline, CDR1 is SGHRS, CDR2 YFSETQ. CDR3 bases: TGCGCCAGCAGCTTGGGTGACAGGGTGACAGATACGCAGTATTTT. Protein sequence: CASSLGDRVTDTQYF.

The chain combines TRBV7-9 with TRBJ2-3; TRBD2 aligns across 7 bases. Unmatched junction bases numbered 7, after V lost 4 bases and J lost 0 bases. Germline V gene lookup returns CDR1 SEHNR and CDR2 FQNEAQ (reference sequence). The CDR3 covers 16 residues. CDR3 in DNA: TGTGCCAGCAGCTATCCAGCGGGGCTTAGCACAGATACGCAGTATTTT. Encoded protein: CASSYPAGLSTDTQYF.

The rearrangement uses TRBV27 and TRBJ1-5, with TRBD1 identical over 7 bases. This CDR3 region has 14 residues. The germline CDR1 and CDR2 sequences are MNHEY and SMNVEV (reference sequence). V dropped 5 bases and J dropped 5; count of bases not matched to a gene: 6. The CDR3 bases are TGTGCCAGCAGTCTTTCAGGGGGACATCAGCCCCAGCATTTT. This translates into CASSLSGGHQPQHF.

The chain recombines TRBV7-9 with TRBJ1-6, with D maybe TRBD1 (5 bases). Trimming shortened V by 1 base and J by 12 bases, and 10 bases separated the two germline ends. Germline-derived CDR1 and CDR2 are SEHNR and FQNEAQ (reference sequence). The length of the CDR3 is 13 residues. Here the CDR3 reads CASSLVTGEPLHF. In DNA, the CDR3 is TGTGCCAGCAGCTTAGTTACGGGGGAACCCCTCCACTTT.

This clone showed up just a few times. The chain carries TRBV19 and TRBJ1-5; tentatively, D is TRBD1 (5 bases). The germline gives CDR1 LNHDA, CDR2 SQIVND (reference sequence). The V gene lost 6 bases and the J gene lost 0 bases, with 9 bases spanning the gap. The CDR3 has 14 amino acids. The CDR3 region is CASRDSYSNQPQHF. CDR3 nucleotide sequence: TGTGCCAGTAGAGACAGTTATAGCAATCAGCCCCAGCATTTT.

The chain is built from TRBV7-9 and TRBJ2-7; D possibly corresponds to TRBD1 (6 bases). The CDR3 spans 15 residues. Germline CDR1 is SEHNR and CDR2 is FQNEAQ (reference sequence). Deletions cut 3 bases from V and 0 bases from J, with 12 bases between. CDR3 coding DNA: TGTGCCAGCAGCTTTGGGGTGGGGGCCTCCTACGAGCAGTACTTC. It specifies CASSFGVGASYEQYF. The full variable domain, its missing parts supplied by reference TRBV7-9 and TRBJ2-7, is DTGVSQNPRHKITKRGQNVTFRCDPISEHNRLYWYRQTLGQGPEFLTYFQNEAQLEKSRLLSDRFSAERPKGSFSTLEIQRTEQGDSAMYLCASSFGVGASYEQYFGPGTRLTVT.

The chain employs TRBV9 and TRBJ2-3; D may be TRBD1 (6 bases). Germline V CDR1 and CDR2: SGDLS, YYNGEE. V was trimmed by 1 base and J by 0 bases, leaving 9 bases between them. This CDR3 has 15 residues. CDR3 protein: CASSVSGQSTDTQYF. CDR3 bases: TGTGCCAGCAGCGTATCCGGACAGAGCACAGATACGCAGTATTTT.

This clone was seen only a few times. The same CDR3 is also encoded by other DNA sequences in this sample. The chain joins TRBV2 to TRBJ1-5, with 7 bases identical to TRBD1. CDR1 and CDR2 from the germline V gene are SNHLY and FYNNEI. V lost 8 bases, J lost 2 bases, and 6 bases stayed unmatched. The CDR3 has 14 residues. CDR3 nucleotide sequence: TGTGCCAGCTCTCGACAGGGAGGCAATCAGCCCCAGCATTTT. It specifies CASSRQGGNQPQHF.

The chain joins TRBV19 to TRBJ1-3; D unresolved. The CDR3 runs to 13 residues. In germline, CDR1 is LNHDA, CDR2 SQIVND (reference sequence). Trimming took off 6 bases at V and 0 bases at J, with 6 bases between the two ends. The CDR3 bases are TGTGCCAGTAGGCGTTCCTCTGGAAACACCATATATTTT. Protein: CASRRSSGNTIYF. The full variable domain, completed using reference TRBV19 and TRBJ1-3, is DGGITQSPKYLFRKEGQNVTLSCEQNLNHDAMYWYRQDPGQGLRLIYYSQIVNDFQKGDIAEGYSVSREKKESFPLTVTSAQKNPTAFYLCASRRSSGNTIYFGEGSWLTVV.

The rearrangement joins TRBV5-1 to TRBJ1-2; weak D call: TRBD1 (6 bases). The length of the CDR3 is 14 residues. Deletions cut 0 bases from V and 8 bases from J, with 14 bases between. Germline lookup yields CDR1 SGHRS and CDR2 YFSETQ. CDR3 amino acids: CASSLEGRGDGYTF. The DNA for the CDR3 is TGCGCCAGCAGCTTGGAAGGCAGGGGAGACGGCTACACCTTC.

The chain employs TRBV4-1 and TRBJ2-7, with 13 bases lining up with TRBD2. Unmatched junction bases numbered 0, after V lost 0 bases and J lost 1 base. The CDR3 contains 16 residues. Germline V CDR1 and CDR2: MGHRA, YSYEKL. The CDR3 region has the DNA TGCGCCAGCAGCCAAGAGGGACTAGCGGGGTCCTACGAGCAGTACTTC. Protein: CASSQEGLAGSYEQYF.

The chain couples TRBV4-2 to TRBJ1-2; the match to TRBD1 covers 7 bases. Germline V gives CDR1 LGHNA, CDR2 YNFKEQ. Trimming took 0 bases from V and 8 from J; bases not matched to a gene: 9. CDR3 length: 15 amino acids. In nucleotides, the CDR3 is TGTGCCAGCAGCCAAGATCGGGGCAGGGGGGAAGGCTACACCTTC. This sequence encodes CASSQDRGRGEGYTF.

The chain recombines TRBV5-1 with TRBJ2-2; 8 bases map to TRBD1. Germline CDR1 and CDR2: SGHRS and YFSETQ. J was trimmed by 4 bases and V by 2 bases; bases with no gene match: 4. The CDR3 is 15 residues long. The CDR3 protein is CASSLTGGSTGELFF. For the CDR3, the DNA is TGCGCCAGCAGCTTAACAGGGGGAAGCACCGGGGAGCTGTTTTTT.

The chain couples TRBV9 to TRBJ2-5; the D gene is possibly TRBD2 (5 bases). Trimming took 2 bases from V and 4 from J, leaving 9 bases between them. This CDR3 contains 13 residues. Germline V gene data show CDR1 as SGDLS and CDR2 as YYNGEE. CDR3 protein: CASSVRAGETQYF. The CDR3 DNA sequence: TGTGCCAGCAGCGTGAGGGCAGGAGAGACCCAGTACTTC.

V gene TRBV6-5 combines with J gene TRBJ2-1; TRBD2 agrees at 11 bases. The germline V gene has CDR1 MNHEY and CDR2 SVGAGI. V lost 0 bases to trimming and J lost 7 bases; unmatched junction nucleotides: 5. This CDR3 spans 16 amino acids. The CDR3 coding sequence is TGTGCCAGCAGTTACTCGCTAGCGGGAGGAGGGAATGAGCAGTTCTTC. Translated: CASSYSLAGGGNEQFF.

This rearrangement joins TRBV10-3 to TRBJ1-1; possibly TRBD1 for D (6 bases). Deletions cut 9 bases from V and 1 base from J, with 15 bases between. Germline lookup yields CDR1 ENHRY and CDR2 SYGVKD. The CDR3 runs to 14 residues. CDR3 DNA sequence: TGTGCCATAACTACGGGACAACGGAACACTGAAGCTTTCTTT. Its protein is CAITTGQRNTEAFF.

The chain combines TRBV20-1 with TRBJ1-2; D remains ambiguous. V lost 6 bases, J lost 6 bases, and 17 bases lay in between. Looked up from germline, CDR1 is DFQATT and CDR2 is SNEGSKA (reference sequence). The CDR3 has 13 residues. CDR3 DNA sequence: TGCAGTGCCAGTGGTAGATTCGTCGATGGCTACACCTTC. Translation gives CSASGRFVDGYTF.

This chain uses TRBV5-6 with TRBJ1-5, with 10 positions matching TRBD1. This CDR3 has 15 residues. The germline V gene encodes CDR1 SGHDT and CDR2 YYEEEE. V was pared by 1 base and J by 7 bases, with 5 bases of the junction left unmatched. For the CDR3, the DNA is TGTGCCAGCAGCTTGTGGGACAGGGGATCCCAGCCCCAGCATTTT. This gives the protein CASSLWDRGSQPQHF.

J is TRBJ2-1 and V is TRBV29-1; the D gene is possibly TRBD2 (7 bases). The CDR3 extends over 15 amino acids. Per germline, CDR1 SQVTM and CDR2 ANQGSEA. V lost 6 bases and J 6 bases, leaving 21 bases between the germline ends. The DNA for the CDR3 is TGCAGCGTGGGAGGGACACCATCTGTCGGCAATGAGCAGTTCTTC. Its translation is CSVGGTPSVGNEQFF.

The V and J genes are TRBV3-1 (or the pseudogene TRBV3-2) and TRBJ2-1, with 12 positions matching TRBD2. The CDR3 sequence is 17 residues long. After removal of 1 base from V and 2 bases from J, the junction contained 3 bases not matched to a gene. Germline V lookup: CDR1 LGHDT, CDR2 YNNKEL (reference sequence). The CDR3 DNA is TGTGCCAGCAGCCAAGGGCTAGCGGGGGGGACCTACAATGAGCAGTTCTTC. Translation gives CASSQGLAGGTYNEQFF.

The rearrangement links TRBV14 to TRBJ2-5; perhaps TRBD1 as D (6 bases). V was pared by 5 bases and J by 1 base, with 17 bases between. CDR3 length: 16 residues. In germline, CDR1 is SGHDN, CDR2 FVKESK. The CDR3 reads CASSTQTGTPQETQYF. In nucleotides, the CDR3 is TGTGCCAGCAGCACCCAAACCGGGACACCCCAAGAGACCCAGTACTTC.

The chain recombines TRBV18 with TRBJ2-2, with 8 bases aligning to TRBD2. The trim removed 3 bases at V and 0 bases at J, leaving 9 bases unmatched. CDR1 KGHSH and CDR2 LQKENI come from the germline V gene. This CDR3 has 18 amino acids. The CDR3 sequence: CASSPQSPGLANTGELFF. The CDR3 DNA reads TGTGCCAGCTCACCCCAATCACCGGGACTAGCGAACACCGGGGAGCTGTTTTTT.

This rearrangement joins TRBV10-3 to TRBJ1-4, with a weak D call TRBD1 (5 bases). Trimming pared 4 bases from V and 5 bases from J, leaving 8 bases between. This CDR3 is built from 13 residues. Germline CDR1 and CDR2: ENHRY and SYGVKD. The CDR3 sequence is CAISGQINEKLFF. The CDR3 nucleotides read TGTGCCATCAGTGGACAGATCAATGAAAAACTGTTTTTT.